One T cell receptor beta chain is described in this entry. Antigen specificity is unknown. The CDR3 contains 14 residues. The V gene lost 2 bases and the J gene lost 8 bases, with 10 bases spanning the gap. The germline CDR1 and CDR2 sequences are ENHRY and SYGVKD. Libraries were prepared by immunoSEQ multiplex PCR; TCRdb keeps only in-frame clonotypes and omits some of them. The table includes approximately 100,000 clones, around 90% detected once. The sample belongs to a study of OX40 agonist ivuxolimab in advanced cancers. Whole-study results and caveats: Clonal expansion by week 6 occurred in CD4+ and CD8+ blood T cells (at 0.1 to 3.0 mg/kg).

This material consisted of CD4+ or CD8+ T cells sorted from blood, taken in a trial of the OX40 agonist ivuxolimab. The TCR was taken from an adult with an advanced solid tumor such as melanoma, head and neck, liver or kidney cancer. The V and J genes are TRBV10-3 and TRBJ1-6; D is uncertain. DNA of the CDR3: TGTGCCATCAGTGAGGACCCGGACGATTCACCCCTCCACTTT. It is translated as CAISEDPDDSPLHF.